The 11 T cell receptor beta chains given below trace back to one sample, sequenced in a study of blood T cell repertoires in COVID-19. The repertoire was sequenced with immunoSEQ multiplex PCR; TCRdb's copy has only in-frame clones and lacks some. The data show around 250,000 clones, 80% to 90% seen once. The specimen sequenced was PBMCs or T cells enriched from blood (not recorded which). The source of these receptors is a woman between 45 and 60 years old who had recovered from COVID-19.

The rearrangement uses TRBV5-1 and TRBJ2-2; 7 nucleotides line up with TRBD1. V gave up 4 bases and J gave up 4 bases; unmatched junction bases: 7. Germline loops: CDR1 SGHRS, CDR2 YFSETQ. CDR3 size: 15 residues. The CDR3, as DNA: TGCGCCAGCAGCGACCGACAGGGTAGCACCGGGGAGCTGTTTTTT. Translated, it gives CASSDRQGSTGELFF.

V and J are TRBV2 and TRBJ2-1; TRBD2 is a possible D gene (6 bases). The V gene's germline CDR1 is SNHLY and CDR2 FYNNEI. V was shortened by 3 bases and J by 7 bases, with 7 bases between the two germline ends. CDR3 length: 12 residues. The CDR3, as DNA: TGTGCCAGCAGTGACGGGGGAAATGAGCAGTTCTTC. This codes for CASSDGGNEQFF.

The gene calls are TRBV19 and TRBJ1-1; 10 bases line up with TRBD1. This CDR3 is built from 15 residues. Germline CDR1 LNHDA, CDR2 SQIVND (reference sequence). V shed 4 bases and J 1 base; nucleotides not matched to a gene: 3. The CDR3 nucleotides are TGTGCCAGTAGTAAGGACAGGGGGGCGAACACTGAAGCTTTCTTT. Protein product: CASSKDRGANTEAFF.

The V call is TRBV19, the J call TRBJ1-5; no definite D call. CDR3 length equals 16 residues. Trimming shortened V by 5 bases and J by 1 base, and 15 bases separated the two germline ends. Germline-derived CDR1 and CDR2 are LNHDA and SQIVND (reference sequence). The CDR3, as DNA: TGTGCCAGTAGTTACGATGGGCCCTCGAGCAATCAGCCCCAGCATTTT. Residues: CASSYDGPSSNQPQHF.

The DNA for the CDR3 is TGCAGCGTTGCGGGACTCAGGGATGGCTACACCTTC. This codes for CSVAGLRDGYTF. The V and J genes are TRBV29-1 and TRBJ1-2; TRBD1 might be the D (5 bases). The CDR3 is 12 residues long. Between the trimmed V and J ends, which lost 4 bases and 6 bases, there was a span of 12 bases. CDR1 and CDR2 (germline): SQVTM, ANQGSEA.

The chain combines TRBV5-6 with TRBJ2-7, with unresolved D. CDR3 length equals 14 residues. Germline loops: CDR1 SGHDT, CDR2 YYEEEE. V lost 0 bases and J 3 bases, leaving 10 bases between the germline ends. The CDR3: CASSLAVQIYEQYF. In DNA form, the CDR3 reads TGTGCCAGCAGCTTGGCCGTACAAATCTACGAGCAGTACTTC. The variable domain in full, completed from reference TRBV5-6 and TRBJ2-7, reads DAGVTQSPTHLIKTRGQQVTLRCSPKSGHDTVSWYQQALGQGPQFIFQYYEEEERQRGNFPDRFSGHQFPNYSSELNVNALLLGDSALYLCASSLAVQIYEQYFGPGTRLTVT.

The chain employs TRBV27 and TRBJ2-3; D is unclear. This CDR3 spans 13 amino acids. The V end lost 5 bases, the J end lost 1 base, and 7 bases lay between the germline ends. Germline V gene sequence: CDR1 MNHEY, CDR2 SMNVEV (reference sequence). The CDR3 region is CASSIRGTDTQYF. CDR3 nucleotides: TGTGCCAGCAGTATTCGGGGCACAGATACGCAGTATTTT.

Turning to this clone: The junction departs from germline at one end; a sequencing error may be responsible. V is TRBV11-2 and J is TRBJ2-3; D perhaps matches TRBD2 (7 bases). CDR1 is SGHAT, CDR2 FQNNGV, per germline. The CDR3 loop spans 15 amino acids. The CDR3 region has the DNA TGTGCCAGCACCTTACTGGGGGGGCGCACAGATACGCAGTATTTT. It encodes CASTLLGGRTDTQYF. Supplemented by reference TRBV11-2 and TRBJ2-3, the full variable domain reads EAGVAQSPRYKIIEKRQSVAFWCNPISGHATLYWYQQILGQGPKLLIQFQNNGVVDDSQLPKDRFSAERLKGVDSTLKIQPAKLEDSAVYLCASTLLGGRTDTQYFGPGTRLTVL.

This sequence joins TRBV27 and TRBJ2-7, with D unclear. Germline lookup yields CDR1 MNHEY and CDR2 SMNVEV (reference sequence). The CDR3 spans 14 residues. V was shortened by 1 base and J by 1 base, with 8 bases between the two germline ends. This chain's CDR3 is CASSLFPESYEQYF. The CDR3 nucleotides are TGTGCCAGCAGTTTATTTCCAGAATCCTACGAGCAGTACTTC.

This clone was recorded a few times. The chain joins TRBV5-1 to TRBJ1-3, with 7 bases that match TRBD1. Germline V gene sequence: CDR1 SGHRS, CDR2 YFSETQ. V lost 5 bases to trimming and J lost 4 bases; unmatched junction nucleotides: 6. There are 14 residues in the CDR3. CDR3 region: CASSNTGDGNTIYF. The CDR3 DNA reads as TGCGCCAGCAGTAATACAGGGGACGGAAACACCATATATTTT.

The chain links TRBV19 to TRBJ1-2, with 7 bases fitting TRBD1. Germline CDR1 reads LNHDA; CDR2 reads SQIVND (reference sequence). Trimming at V came to 4 bases and at J to 1 base, leaving 0 bases not matched to a gene. This CDR3 is built from 13 residues. Written as DNA, the CDR3 is TGTGCCAGTAGTACAGGGGGTAACTATGGCTACACCTTC. It codes for CASSTGGNYGYTF.